The entry below describes one T cell receptor (beta chain). This clonotype was counted at least ten times. Its specific antigen is unknown. Base qualities are not recorded, but no much larger clone differs from it by a single base. The time point label, read with the paper, signifies: newly diagnosed GD, antithyroid drugs for less than 3 months. For both TCR sequencing and RNA sequencing, RNA was extracted from PBMCs in TRIzol. Graves' disease was diagnosed according to American Thyroid Association guidelines. Patients for the study were recruited at an endocrinology department in Xi'an, China. Each patient gave approximately 10 milliliters of peripheral blood, collected in an EDTA anticoagulant tube. PBMCs were isolated by Ficoll Paque Plus density gradient separation without further T cell sorting. An Agilent 2100 Bioanalyzer and agarose gel were used to check RNA quality, and a NanoDrop 2000 was used to measure RNA concentration.

The method was multiplex PCR. Instrument used: Illumina HiSeq 4000. TCR beta libraries were built with iRepertoire HTBI primers and Arm-PCR amplification of CDR3 regions. Gel purification was performed on PCR products prior to sequencing. The original methods were these. Across samples, 62 TRBV and 13 to 15 TRBJ segments were identified and used for gene usage analysis of CDR3 amino acid clonotypes. COPE and FqMerger were used to merge the filtered high-quality paired reads into contigs. BLAST was used to align contigs to IMGT TRBV, TRBD and TRBJ reference genes, with CDR3 defined following IMGT. Clonotypes above 0.1% frequency were classified as highly expanded clones. Shannon entropy served as the measure of repertoire diversity, while the Gini coefficient captured V-J evenness. A clonotype was considered public if more than one individual shared it. The raw public reads went through TCRdb reprocessing: fastp at Q25, MiXCR clone calling, in-frame beta chains kept. Identical CDR3 protein sequences are pooled into one entry, listed with their most common genes and DNA. TCRdb assigned the V and J calls; the authors' analysis was not used. The sample includes roughly 560,000 distinct CDR3 sequences, with about 12% observed a single time. The ten largest clonotypes hold roughly 8.9% of the sample.

The sample originates from a study of regulatory T cells in long-lasting Graves disease (dated by TCRdb to the early 2020s). In terms of the full investigation: Newly diagnosed Graves' disease patients had taken antithyroid drugs for less than 3 months. This study used TCR sequencing and RNA sequencing of peripheral blood to compare persistent Graves' disease patients against newly diagnosed Graves' disease patients. A total of about 35 samples underwent TCR sequencing, from 13 patients with persistent Graves' disease and approximately 20 patients with newly diagnosed Graves' disease. The study was conducted in China and was registered as a clinical trial. Here is what the overall study found, with its caveats: As a limitation, the authors acknowledged that the small sample size may reduce accuracy. TRBV28, TRBJ1-2 and TRBJ2-5 were preferentially used in persistent disease, while TRBV20-1 and TRBJ2-1 were favored in newly diagnosed disease. Only peripheral blood was studied, because thyroid tissue, the primary lesion, was inaccessible. A larger number of public clonotypes was shared among persistent patients (over 2,500) than among newly diagnosed patients (approximately 1,000). Compared with newly diagnosed patients, persistent Graves' disease patients had lower TCR Shannon entropy and fewer highly expanded clones, which suggests clonal expansion. Sequencing and analysis were limited to the TCR beta chain.

Counted from cysteine to phenylalanine, this CDR3 has 12 amino acids. Just the 36-base CDR3 DNA is kept, in frame starting at base 1. Trimming at the junction amounts to 7 bases on V and 4 bases on J, and the germline ends lie 9 bases apart. CDR1 MNHEY and CDR2 SVGEGT were looked up in the germline V gene. The same sample was also studied in work on T cells in Graves' hyperthyroidism and ophthalmopathy. As the second study states: A patient counted as having stable Graves' hyperthyroidism if no progression to ophthalmopathy occurred over 18 months of follow-up. Hyperthyroidism patients were aged 18 to 65 years and newly diagnosed, with disease duration of less than 2 months. The study excluded patients with uncontrolled infections, other autoimmune diseases, pregnancy or lactation. Diagnoses were based on clinical symptoms, serum thyroxine and TRAb, thyroid ultrasound and orbital computed tomography. For the first round of RT-PCR on the TCR CDR3, the HTBI primer set was used together with the Qiagen OneStep RT-PCR kit. Blood samples also contained most of the expanded thyroid clonotypes (frequency above 0.001), which suggests that blood repertoires may reflect thyroid immune responses. A model built on a 13 V-J signature distinguished ophthalmopathy from stable hyperthyroidism, reaching roughly 88% sensitivity and 81.08% specificity in cross-validation and 80%/75% in testing. During validation, the model predicted progression to ophthalmopathy a median of roughly six months ahead of onset, with roughly 65% sensitivity and roughly 72% specificity. TCR V-J signatures able to tell the groups apart were searched for in a discovery cohort of 90 to 100 patients, of whom 43 had Graves' ophthalmopathy and some 60 had stable Graves' hyperthyroidism. An independent validation cohort of some 18 hyperthyroidism patients and 17 patients who later progressed to ophthalmopathy tested prospective prediction of ophthalmopathy. The 100 or so discovery patients were randomly divided into training and test sets at a 7:3 ratio. The study also compared thyroid tissue and blood T-cell repertoires from more than 5 Graves' hyperthyroidism patients. Following sampling, methimazole starting at 30 mg daily was given to hyperthyroidism patients, and high-dose intravenous methylprednisolone was given to ophthalmopathy patients. Libraries were constructed in a second round of multiplex PCR, after which size selection and purification were performed. The libraries were sequenced on an Illumina HiSeq2000 using paired-end 100 bp reads. SOAPnuke was used to process the raw data, removing reads that contained adapters or uncalled bases, had a mean Phred below 15, or lacked an exact match to the constant primer or identifier. High-quality paired reads were merged with COPE v1.2.5, and unique nucleotide sequences were defined as clonotypes. Clonotypes were aligned to IMGT TRBV, TRBD and TRBJ reference segments using MiTCR v1.1. Analysis was restricted to V-J combinations with a frequency above 0.0001, which covered 98% to 99.2% of repertoires. The TCS score was defined as the ratio of F50 (clonal expansion) to E x V (chaos), calculated using BLOSUM62-based TCRdist between CDR3 peptides within each V-J. Welch's t-statistics and random forest reduced approximately 520 V-J features to 13, which were used in a naive Bayes classifier (R e1071). No statistical method was used to fix the sample size in advance, and group allocation was not hidden from the investigators. TCR Vbeta CDR3 sequencing of 130 to 150 peripheral blood samples (over 40 ophthalmopathy, 70 to 85 hyperthyroidism and some 17 progressor patients) is reported in the paper.

Source: peripheral blood mononuclear cells (PBMCs), taken at new diagnosis, from a patient treated with antithyroid drugs. The source is a woman aged 25 to 39 with Graves disease. Donor details come from another sample of the same person, matched by shared clones. The chain is assembled from TRBV6-2 or TRBV6-3 and TRBJ2-3; the D gene is unclear. The DNA sequence is as follows: TGTGCCAGCACCCAGGCCCCAGATACGCAGTATTTT. Protein translation: CASTQAPDTQYF.